The T cell receptor beta chain described here comes from a study of T cell repertoires in cytomegalovirus infection. Study at large: Recently identified HLA-C-restricted CMV epitopes were used, and well-studied HLA-B-restricted CMV epitopes were used as well.

This clonotype was found a few times. Its antigen remains unidentified. One end of the junction varies from germline; a read error may be responsible. The CDR3 extends over 13 amino acids. TCRdb reanalysed the reads using MiXCR and keeps one entry per CDR3 protein. The repertoire consists of more than 85,000 distinct CDR3 sequences, with around 28% occurring once and the leading ten covering approximately 78%. V gene TRBV12-3 or TRBV12-4 combines with J gene TRBJ2-5; TRBD1 is a possible D gene (6 bases). The sample was CD8+ T cells from cultured PBMCs, taken from culture after CMV antigen stimulation. The receptor comes from a human donor in good health (CMV status not recorded). Some clones in this sample may be carry-over from other donors' samples. The CDR3 nucleotides read TGTGCCAGCAGTCCCACAGGGCCTCCGGGTTTGGACTTC. This translates into CASSPTGPPGLDF.